This is a list of T cell receptor beta chains from one sample in a study of blood T cells in healthy people across ages. MiXCR, applied by TCRdb to the 5' RACE reads, yields one record per CDR3 protein. The sample includes around 990,000 distinct CDR3 sequences, approximately 26% of them seen just once. The data were also submitted as part of a second study, on T cells of mothers and their children.

Sequenced sample: blood. The receptor source for this set is a girl aged 2-9 years in good health. Each CDR3 is given with its conserved first and last residue. D genes are given only for firm matches. The listing skips clone size in some rows; elsewhere it reads once, few, many or a size class.

D gene: -; J gene: TRBJ2-5; clone size: -; V gene: TRBV20-1; CDR3 protein: CSARNTGSEWETQYF; CDR3 DNA: TGCAGTGCTAGGAATACAGGATCAGAGTGGGAGACCCAGTACTTC
D gene: TRBD2; J gene: TRBJ2-5; clone size: few; V gene: TRBV2; CDR3 protein: CASGTSGTQETQYF; CDR3 DNA: TGTGCCAGCGGGACTAGCGGAACTCAAGAGACCCAGTACTTC
D gene: -; J gene: TRBJ2-2; clone size: -; V gene: TRBV7-2; CDR3 protein: CASSLNARSYRELFF; CDR3 DNA: TGTGCCAGCAGCTTAAATGCGAGATCCTACCGGGAGCTGTTTTTT
D gene: TRBD2; J gene: TRBJ2-7; clone size: -; V gene: TRBV29-1; CDR3 protein: CSVEGGAGAIEQYF; CDR3 DNA: TGCAGCGTTGAGGGCGGAGCGGGAGCCATCGAGCAGTACTTC
D gene: -; J gene: TRBJ2-3; clone size: -; V gene: TRBV12-3/TRBV12-4; CDR3 protein: CASSLGIGTDTQYF; CDR3 DNA: TGTGCCAGCAGTTTGGGTATAGGCACAGATACGCAGTATTTT
D gene: -; J gene: TRBJ1-1; clone size: -; V gene: TRBV6-6; CDR3 protein: CASRMSEAFF; CDR3 DNA: TGTGCCAGCAGGATGTCGGAAGCTTTCTTT
D gene: TRBD1; J gene: TRBJ2-7; clone size: many; V gene: TRBV24-1; CDR3 protein: CATSDPPGTGSNEQYF; CDR3 DNA: TGTGCCACCAGTGATCCACCGGGGACAGGGAGCAACGAGCAGTACTTC
D gene: -; J gene: TRBJ1-6; clone size: few; V gene: TRBV7-2; CDR3 protein: CASGQFLYNSPLHF; CDR3 DNA: TGTGCCAGCGGACAGTTCTTGTATAATTCACCCCTCCACTTT
D gene: -; J gene: TRBJ1-1; clone size: -; V gene: TRBV6-5; CDR3 protein: CASSCLGTEAFF; CDR3 DNA: TGTGCCAGCAGTTGCTTAGGGACTGAAGCTTTCTTT
D gene: -; J gene: TRBJ2-1; clone size: few; V gene: TRBV11-2; CDR3 protein: CASSFPVGLWTDYNEQFF; CDR3 DNA: TGTGCCAGCAGCTTCCCAGTAGGTCTGTGGACCGACTACAATGAGCAGTTCTTC
D gene: -; J gene: TRBJ1-1; clone size: few; V gene: TRBV7-9; CDR3 protein: CASSGTASGAFF; CDR3 DNA: TGTGCCAGCAGCGGAACAGCCTCGGGAGCTTTCTTT
D gene: -; J gene: TRBJ2-7; clone size: few; V gene: TRBV7-9; CDR3 protein: CASSTLPFYEQYF; CDR3 DNA: TGTGCCAGCAGCACACTCCCGTTTTACGAGCAGTACTTC
D gene: -; J gene: TRBJ1-1; clone size: few; V gene: TRBV7-2; CDR3 protein: CASSYDRGREAFF; CDR3 DNA: TGTGCCAGCAGCTATGATAGAGGCAGGGAAGCTTTCTTT
D gene: -; J gene: TRBJ2-4; clone size: -; V gene: TRBV7-8; CDR3 protein: CASSHPGPAPAGIQYF; CDR3 DNA: TGTGCCAGCAGCCATCCGGGACCAGCCCCTGCGGGCATTCAGTACTTC
D gene: -; J gene: TRBJ2-5; clone size: many; V gene: TRBV29-1; CDR3 protein: CSVVAAGGQTQYF; CDR3 DNA: TGCAGCGTTGTAGCGGCAGGGGGGCAGACCCAGTACTTC
D gene: -; J gene: TRBJ1-4; clone size: few; V gene: TRBV12-3/TRBV12-4; CDR3 protein: CASSSGDATNEKLFF; CDR3 DNA: TGTGCCAGCAGTTCAGGGGACGCAACTAATGAAAAACTGTTTTTT
D gene: -; J gene: TRBJ2-3; clone size: -; V gene: TRBV29-1; CDR3 protein: CSVEDYGGWTDTQYF; CDR3 DNA: TGCAGCGTTGAAGATTATGGGGGTTGGACAGATACGCAGTATTTT
D gene: TRBD1; J gene: TRBJ1-2; clone size: many; V gene: TRBV12-3/TRBV12-4; CDR3 protein: CASSLGQNYGYTF; CDR3 DNA: TGTGCCAGCAGTTTGGGACAGAACTATGGCTACACCTTC
D gene: -; J gene: TRBJ1-1; clone size: -; V gene: TRBV29-1; CDR3 protein: CSVEDRGRNTEAFF; CDR3 DNA: TGCAGCGTTGAAGATCGGGGCCGGAACACTGAAGCTTTCTTT
D gene: TRBD2; J gene: TRBJ2-3; clone size: -; V gene: TRBV28; CDR3 protein: CASSPLLSGRSDTQYF; CDR3 DNA: TGTGCCAGCAGTCCCCTTCTGAGCGGGAGGTCCGATACGCAGTATTTT
D gene: TRBD2; J gene: TRBJ2-5; clone size: -; V gene: TRBV10-3; CDR3 protein: CAISESGGELLQETQYF; CDR3 DNA: TGTGCCATCAGTGAGTCTGGGGGGGAACTACTCCAAGAGACCCAGTACTTC
D gene: TRBD1; J gene: TRBJ1-1; clone size: few; V gene: TRBV4-1; CDR3 protein: CASSLIRGADENTEAFF; CDR3 DNA: TGCGCCAGCAGCCTTATCAGGGGGGCGGATGAAAACACTGAAGCTTTCTTT
D gene: -; J gene: TRBJ2-1; clone size: -; V gene: TRBV19; CDR3 protein: CASSRGQRDNEQFF; CDR3 DNA: TGTGCCAGTAGTAGGGGGCAGAGGGACAATGAGCAGTTCTTC